Below, 15 T cell receptor beta chains from the same sample are listed, as sequenced in a study of shared clonotypes between healthy human individuals. Sequencing was performed with immunoSEQ multiplex PCR; in TCRdb, only in-frame clones are kept and a portion is missing. The table has roughly 1,500,000 clones, just under 99% seen once; the top ten hold around 0.38%. Source material: naive CD4+ T cells sorted from blood. The subset was: CD45RA+ positively selected. Receptor source: a man aged 25 to 40 in good health.

V and J are TRBV7-9 and TRBJ2-3; 13 bases agree with TRBD2. From germline, CDR1 is SEHNR and CDR2 FQNEAQ (reference sequence). This CDR3 comprises 19 residues. Unmatched junction bases numbered 10, after V lost 4 bases and J lost 0 bases. The chain's CDR3 is CASSSAGTSGATSTDTQYF. CDR3 sequence (DNA): TGTGCCAGCAGCTCGGCCGGGACTAGCGGGGCTACTAGCACAGATACGCAGTATTTT.

V is TRBV7-9 and J is TRBJ1-2; D unclear. The CDR3 is made up of 17 amino acids. The germline gives CDR1 SEHNR, CDR2 FQNEAQ (reference sequence). V dropped 3 bases and J dropped 7 bases, with 24 bases sitting between them. CDR3: CASSLVRVGVLGLGYTF. CDR3 in DNA: TGTGCCAGCAGCTTGGTGCGGGTAGGCGTTCTCGGGCTTGGCTACACCTTC.

The V and J genes are TRBV6-5 and TRBJ1-5, with unresolved D. In germline, CDR1 is MNHEY, CDR2 SVGAGI. V gave up 6 bases and J gave up 4 bases, with 13 bases separating them. This CDR3 contains 14 residues. As DNA, the CDR3 is TGTGCCAGCAGAGAGGGAGGGTCGAATCAGCCCCAGCATTTT. It codes for CASREGGSNQPQHF.

J is TRBJ2-7 and V is TRBV30, with D possibly matching TRBD2 (5 bases). Trimming took 2 bases from V and 2 from J, leaving 10 bases between them. The CDR3 is made up of 13 amino acids. Looked up from germline, CDR1 is GTSNPN and CDR2 is SVGIG (reference sequence). CDR3 region: CAWSRRAPYEQYF. CDR3 DNA sequence: TGTGCCTGGAGTAGGCGGGCACCCTACGAGCAGTACTTC.

V usage is TRBV7-9 and J usage is TRBJ2-2, with 7 nucleotides matching TRBD2. The germline V gene encodes CDR1 SEHNR and CDR2 FQNEAQ (reference sequence). There are 17 residues in the CDR3. The V gene end was trimmed by 2 bases and the J gene end by 5 bases; junction bases not matched to a gene: 11. This CDR3 reads CASSLSPFGRQTGELFF. The CDR3 coding sequence is TGTGCCAGCAGCTTATCCCCTTTCGGGAGGCAAACCGGGGAGCTGTTTTTT.

The chain carries TRBV5-5 and TRBJ2-1; tentatively, D is TRBD1 (6 bases). Per germline, CDR1 SGHKS and CDR2 YYEKEE (reference sequence). The V end was cut by 0 bases, the J end by 1 base, with 11 bases between. The CDR3 has 16 residues. CDR3 sequence: CASSLGQAPSYNEQFF. CDR3 bases: TGTGCCAGCAGCTTGGGACAGGCCCCTTCCTACAATGAGCAGTTCTTC.

The chain combines TRBV2 with TRBJ1-1; D perhaps matches TRBD1 (6 bases). Trimming shortened V by 4 bases and J by 4 bases, and 16 bases separated the two germline ends. Germline-derived CDR1 and CDR2 are SNHLY and FYNNEI. This CDR3 has 15 residues. DNA of the CDR3: TGTGCCAGCAGTGCCAGAGGGGGGTTAGGCACTGAAGCTTTCTTT. Protein product: CASSARGGLGTEAFF.

The chain carries TRBV7-8 and TRBJ2-7, with 7 bases lining up with TRBD2. The CDR3 sequence is 17 residues long. The germline CDR1 and CDR2 sequences are SGHVS and FQNEAQ. V gave up 1 base and J gave up 3 bases; unmatched junction bases: 12. The CDR3 is CASSLVGRAGTNYEQYF. DNA for the CDR3: TGTGCCAGCAGCTTAGTGGGTCGGGCAGGGACTAACTACGAGCAGTACTTC.

V is TRBV16 and J is TRBJ2-3, with D uncertain. The CDR3 extends over 12 amino acids. The V end was cut by 1 base, the J end by 5 bases, with 4 bases between. The germline gives CDR1 KGHSY, CDR2 FQNENV. This CDR3 is CASSQWLDTQYF. As DNA, the CDR3 is TGTGCCAGCAGCCAATGGTTAGATACGCAGTATTTT.

This clone was observed a single time. J is TRBJ2-1 and V is TRBV28; 9 nucleotides agree with TRBD1. This CDR3 comprises 17 residues. With V trimmed by 6 bases and J by 7 bases, 16 bases remained unmatched. Germline V gives CDR1 MDHEN, CDR2 SYDVKM. The CDR3 DNA is TGTGCCAGCAGACCGGTAGTAGGGGACAGGGCCCTTAATGAGCAGTTCTTC. Translated, it gives CASRPVVGDRALNEQFF.

V usage is TRBV7-6 and J usage is TRBJ2-1; perhaps TRBD2 as D (6 bases). CDR1 and CDR2 (germline): SGHVS, FNYEAQ. The CDR3 is 12 residues long. Trimming took 4 bases from V and 7 from J, leaving 8 bases between them. The CDR3 sequence: CASSYRGNEQFF. The CDR3, as DNA: TGTGCCAGCAGCTACCGGGGGAATGAGCAGTTCTTC. Together with reference TRBV7-6 and TRBJ2-1, the CDR3 gives the full variable domain: GAGVSQSPRYKVTKRGQDVALRCDPISGHVSLYWYRQALGQGPEFLTYFNYEAQQDKSGLPNDRFSAERPEGSISTLTIQRTEQRDSAMYRCASSYRGNEQFFGPGTRLTVL.

V usage is TRBV19 and J usage is TRBJ2-3; TRBD2 is a possible D gene (6 bases). The CDR3 runs to 19 residues. Germline V gene data show CDR1 as LNHDA and CDR2 as SQIVND (reference sequence). The V end lost 5 bases, the J end lost 0 bases, and 24 bases lay between the germline ends. The DNA for the CDR3 is TGTGCCAGTAGTTCAGCGGTCGAGTCCGGACTACGGAGCACAGATACGCAGTATTTT. It codes for CASSSAVESGLRSTDTQYF. The full variable domain, rest sourced from reference TRBV19 and TRBJ2-3, is DGGITQSPKYLFRKEGQNVTLSCEQNLNHDAMYWYRQDPGQGLRLIYYSQIVNDFQKGDIAEGYSVSREKKESFPLTVTSAQKNPTAFYLCASSSAVESGLRSTDTQYFGPGTRLTVL.

This chain joins TRBV2 and TRBJ2-7; D is ambiguous. CDR3 size: 11 residues. Trimming cost V 6 bases and J 4 bases, with 7 bases left between them. Germline assignment: CDR1 SNHLY and CDR2 FYNNEI. The CDR3 reads CASRKGYEQYF. In DNA, the CDR3 is TGTGCCAGCAGGAAGGGTTACGAGCAGTACTTC. The full variable domain, its missing parts supplied by reference TRBV2 and TRBJ2-7, is EPEVTQTPSHQVTQMGQEVILRCVPISNHLYFYWYRQILGQKVEFLVSFYNNEISEKSEIFDDQFSVERPDGSNFTLKIRSTKLEDSAMYFCASRKGYEQYFGPGTRLTVT.

V gene TRBV5-1 combines with J gene TRBJ2-3; D is unresolved. Trimming removed 4 bases at V and 0 bases at J, with 6 bases between. CDR1 SGHRS and CDR2 YFSETQ come from the germline V gene. This CDR3 contains 13 residues. CDR3 sequence: CASSDGSTDTQYF. DNA for the CDR3: TGCGCCAGCAGCGACGGGAGCACAGATACGCAGTATTTT.

This sequence joins TRBV15 and TRBJ1-4; no clear D gene. Trimming shortened V by 0 bases and J by 0 bases, and 2 bases separated the two germline ends. The CDR3 contains 14 residues. Germline V gene data show CDR1 as LNHNV and CDR2 as YYDKDF (reference sequence). The DNA for the CDR3 is TGTGCCACCAGCAGAGATGCAACTAATGAAAAACTGTTTTTT. Amino acid sequence: CATSRDATNEKLFF.